The 27 T cell receptor beta chains in this list originate from one sample, sequenced in a study of blood T cell repertoires in COVID-19. The method was immunoSEQ multiplex PCR; TCRdb's version includes in-frame clones alone and lacks a portion of them. The table lists under 200,000 clones, around 90% of them singletons. The sample consisted of peripheral blood. All receptors come from a man between 60 and 75 years old with active or convalescent COVID-19.

The rearrangement joins TRBV7-9 to TRBJ1-3; D might be TRBD1 (5 bases). The CDR3 runs to 13 residues. Trimming left V 8 bases short and J 0 bases short, with 8 bases between. Germline V gives CDR1 SEHNR, CDR2 FQNEAQ (reference sequence). CDR3 DNA sequence: TGTGCCAGCGGGACTCTCTCTGGAAACACCATATATTTT. Encoded protein: CASGTLSGNTIYF.

This chain uses TRBV5-5 with TRBJ2-6, with a tentative D call TRBD1 (5 bases). This CDR3 has 17 amino acids. V lost 5 bases, J lost 4 bases, and 19 bases lay in between. Germline CDR1 reads SGHKS; CDR2 reads YYEKEE (reference sequence). Here the CDR3 reads CASRNVPGSTGANVLTF. The DNA of the CDR3 is TGTGCCAGCAGAAATGTCCCAGGGTCTACCGGGGCCAACGTCCTGACTTTC.

The chain is built from TRBV6-6 and TRBJ1-5; the D gene is possibly TRBD1 (6 bases). V lost 7 bases, J lost 0 bases, and 13 bases lay in between. CDR3 length equals 15 residues. From germline, CDR1 is MNHNY and CDR2 SVGAGI (reference sequence). CDR3 nucleotide sequence: TGTGCCAGCACCAAACAGGGAAATAGCAATCAGCCCCAGCATTTT. Translation: CASTKQGNSNQPQHF.

The V call is TRBV5-1, the J call TRBJ2-3; TRBD2 matches at 8 bases. The CDR3 sequence is 15 residues long. Trimming cost V 0 bases and J 5 bases; bases outside gene matches: 5. In germline, CDR1 is SGHRS, CDR2 YFSETQ. CDR3: CASSLAGGPQDTQYF. DNA for the CDR3: TGCGCCAGCAGCTTGGCGGGGGGGCCCCAAGATACGCAGTATTTT.

This clone was detected only a few times. This sequence joins TRBV2 and TRBJ2-2; possible D gene TRBD2, 5 bases. This CDR3 spans 15 amino acids. V shed 5 bases and J shed 6 bases, with 16 bases lying between them. Germline loops: CDR1 SNHLY, CDR2 FYNNEI. This CDR3 reads CASSKGATGSGELFF. CDR3 sequence (DNA): TGTGCCAGCAGTAAGGGAGCCACGGGATCCGGGGAGCTGTTTTTT.

This chain links TRBV10-3 with TRBJ2-3; 14 bases line up with TRBD2. V shed 6 bases and J 3 bases; nucleotides not matched to a gene: 5. The CDR3 runs 16 residues. The germline V gene has CDR1 ENHRY and CDR2 SYGVKD. CDR3 loop: CAISRTSGGSTDTQYF. CDR3 nucleotides: TGTGCCATCAGCCGGACTAGCGGGGGGTCGACAGATACGCAGTATTTT.

V gene TRBV4-1 combines with J gene TRBJ1-1, with D hard to call. V was shortened by 1 base and J by 0 bases, with 9 bases between the two germline ends. This CDR3 is built from 15 residues. Germline lookup yields CDR1 MGHRA and CDR2 YSYEKL. CDR3 nucleotide sequence: TGCGCCAGCAGCCAAGTTTACAGCTTGAACACTGAAGCTTTCTTT. Protein sequence: CASSQVYSLNTEAFF.

This rearrangement joins TRBV14 to TRBJ2-1; possibly TRBD1 for D (6 bases). Per germline, CDR1 SGHDN and CDR2 FVKESK. There are 19 residues in the CDR3. V lost 3 bases and J lost 8, with 29 bases in between. The CDR3 DNA is TGTGCCAGCAGCCAGAGGGCTGGTCTCGGACACTCGAACAGGGATGAGCAGTTCTTC. Translated: CASSQRAGLGHSNRDEQFF.

V is TRBV15 and J is TRBJ2-7; 8 nucleotides line up with TRBD1. The CDR3 length is 14 residues. Losses at the gene ends were 3 bases for V and 6 bases for J; bases not matched to a gene: 7. Germline CDR1 is LNHNV and CDR2 is YYDKDF (reference sequence). CDR3 loop: CATSRRTGTGEQYF. CDR3 in DNA: TGTGCCACCAGCAGGAGGACAGGGACAGGCGAGCAGTACTTC.

The chain uses TRBV5-4 and TRBJ1-2; D remains unclear. V lost 2 bases and J 0 bases, leaving 11 bases between the germline ends. From germline, CDR1 is SGHNT and CDR2 YYREEE (reference sequence). The CDR3 sequence is 15 residues long. The CDR3 sequence: CASSLDRRANYGYTF. The DNA of the CDR3 is TGTGCCAGCAGCTTAGATAGACGGGCTAACTATGGCTACACCTTC.

The chain has TRBV6-5 and TRBJ2-1; tentative D call: TRBD2 (6 bases). The CDR3 is 15 residues long. With 2 bases removed from V and 7 bases from J, the gap between germline ends came to 15 bases. From germline, CDR1 is MNHEY and CDR2 SVGAGI. The CDR3 sequence is CASSYPGRAENEQFF. CDR3 sequence (DNA): TGTGCCAGCAGTTACCCCGGGAGAGCTGAGAATGAGCAGTTCTTC.

CDR3 DNA: TGTGCCAGCAGCGGCGGACAGTATAATTCACCCCTCCACTTT. It encodes CASSGGQYNSPLHF. The genes are TRBV9 and TRBJ1-6, with a tentative D call TRBD1 (6 bases). The CDR3 is made up of 14 amino acids. Between the trimmed V and J ends, which lost 3 bases and 4 bases, there was a span of 8 bases. Germline values: CDR1 SGDLS, CDR2 YYNGEE.

The chain has TRBV27 and TRBJ1-5, with D uncertain. The CDR3 covers 12 residues. Germline CDR1 reads MNHEY; CDR2 reads SMNVEV (reference sequence). V lost 3 bases to trimming and J lost 4 bases, with 4 bases between them. The CDR3 loop is CASSFGNQPQHF. CDR3 DNA: TGTGCCAGCAGTTTCGGTAATCAGCCCCAGCATTTT.

The chain employs TRBV7-6 and TRBJ2-3, with TRBD2 as a possible D gene (6 bases). V shed 4 bases and J shed 1 base, with 15 bases lying between them. The CDR3 covers 16 residues. The germline CDR1 and CDR2 sequences are SGHVS and FNYEAQ. As DNA, the CDR3 is TGTGCCAGCAGCTCCGGCCCTCCGGGGGGCACAGATACGCAGTATTTT. This codes for CASSSGPPGGTDTQYF.

The rearrangement joins TRBV24-1 to TRBJ1-2; D might be TRBD1 (5 bases). The CDR3 spans 19 residues. The germline gives CDR1 KGHDR, CDR2 SFDVKD. V lost 5 bases and J lost 5, with 29 bases in between. CDR3 amino acids: CATSAPLRSREALRYGYTF. Written as DNA, the CDR3 is TGTGCCACCAGTGCCCCTCTTCGTTCCAGGGAGGCTCTTAGGTATGGCTACACCTTC.

J is TRBJ1-1 and V is TRBV27; unclear D gene. Germline V gene data show CDR1 as MNHEY and CDR2 as SMNVEV (reference sequence). Trimming took 5 bases from V and 6 from J, leaving 16 bases between them. CDR3 size: 14 residues. Here the CDR3 reads CASSRRTDLAEAFF. The CDR3 nucleotides read TGTGCCAGCAGTCGGAGGACGGACCTGGCTGAAGCTTTCTTT.

This rearrangement joins TRBV2 to TRBJ2-5; D possibly corresponds to TRBD2 (6 bases). Trimming pared 4 bases from V and 3 bases from J, leaving 9 bases between. CDR3 length: 13 residues. Germline CDR1 and CDR2: SNHLY and FYNNEI. CDR3: CASSAGEKETQYF. The CDR3 DNA sequence: TGTGCCAGCAGTGCGGGAGAGAAAGAGACCCAGTACTTC.

This clone was found once. The chain links TRBV2 to TRBJ2-4; a possible D gene is TRBD1 (6 bases). The CDR3 runs to 15 residues. Trimming cost V 3 bases and J 2 bases, with 11 bases left between them. CDR1 and CDR2 from the germline V gene are SNHLY and FYNNEI. CDR3 amino acids: CASSDRGNTKNIQYF. In nucleotides, the CDR3 is TGTGCCAGCAGTGACAGGGGTAATACCAAAAACATTCAGTACTTC. Full variable domain (remainder filled in from reference TRBV2 and TRBJ2-4): EPEVTQTPSHQVTQMGQEVILRCVPISNHLYFYWYRQILGQKVEFLVSFYNNEISEKSEIFDDQFSVERPDGSNFTLKIRSTKLEDSAMYFCASSDRGNTKNIQYFGAGTRLSVL.

The V gene is TRBV11-2, the J gene TRBJ1-3; the match to TRBD1 covers 7 bases. The V segment lost 1 base and the J segment 6 bases; nucleotides outside the gene matches: 6. The CDR3 is made up of 15 amino acids. The V gene's germline CDR1 is SGHAT and CDR2 FQNNGV. The CDR3, as DNA: TGTGCCAGCAGCTTAGCTTCCAGGGGGATAAACACCATATATTTT. Translated, it gives CASSLASRGINTIYF.

The chain links TRBV25-1 to TRBJ1-3; TRBD1 might be the D (6 bases). Per the germline V gene, CDR1 is MGHDK and CDR2 is SYGVNS. V was pared by 4 bases and J by 0 bases, with 10 bases between. The CDR3 spans 15 residues. The CDR3 sequence is CASSGLQGSGNTIYF. The CDR3 nucleotides read TGTGCCAGCAGTGGCCTACAGGGCTCTGGAAACACCATATATTTT.

The chain links TRBV10-3 to TRBJ1-1; D possibly corresponds to TRBD1 (5 bases). CDR3 length: 16 residues. The germline V gene encodes CDR1 ENHRY and CDR2 SYGVKD. Trimming cost V 3 bases and J 3 bases, with 17 bases left between them. CDR3 nucleotides: TGTGCCATCAGTGACAGTCCAACACGGGGGGACACTGAAGCTTTCTTT. Protein: CAISDSPTRGDTEAFF.

CDR3 sequence reads: CASSSGQRYTEAFF. CDR3 nucleotides: TGTGCCAGCAGCTCTGGACAGAGGTACACTGAAGCTTTCTTT. The chain links TRBV11-1 to TRBJ1-1; tentatively, D is TRBD1 (6 bases). V was clipped by 4 bases and J by 3 bases, with 12 bases between them. Germline CDR1 and CDR2: SGHAT and FQDESV (reference sequence). The CDR3 has 14 amino acids. The full variable domain, with the rest looked up from reference TRBV11-1 and TRBJ1-1, is EAEVAQSPRYKITEKSQAVAFWCDPISGHATLYWYRQILGQGPELLVQFQDESVVDDSQLPKDRFSAERLKGVDSTLKIQPAELGDSAMYLCASSSGQRYTEAFFGQGTRLTVV.

The rearrangement links TRBV4-1 to TRBJ2-7; the match to TRBD2 covers 13 bases. Germline trimming cut 5 bases from V and 5 bases from J; bases unmatched to any gene: 6. This CDR3 has 15 amino acids. Germline V gives CDR1 MGHRA, CDR2 YSYEKL. The CDR3 coding sequence is TGCGCCAGCAGCAACCCGGGACTAGCGGGACACGAGCAGTACTTC. This codes for CASSNPGLAGHEQYF.

The chain couples TRBV30 to TRBJ1-2; perhaps TRBD1 as D (5 bases). The germline V gene has CDR1 GTSNPN and CDR2 SVGIG (reference sequence). The germline V and J ends were trimmed by 0 bases and 8 bases, with 16 bases remaining between them. The CDR3 totals 14 residues. The CDR3 DNA follows: TGTGCCTGGAGTGTACGGGGACTTGCCCCCGGCTACACCTTC. Protein sequence: CAWSVRGLAPGYTF.

CDR3 in amino acids: CASSVRQLPQETQYF. The CDR3 DNA is TGTGCCAGCAGCGTGAGACAGCTTCCTCAAGAGACCCAGTACTTC. The chain employs TRBV9 and TRBJ2-5; TRBD1 might be the D (5 bases). This CDR3 is built from 15 residues. V shed 2 bases and J shed 2 bases, with 13 bases lying between them. Germline CDR1 SGDLS, CDR2 YYNGEE.

The chain is built from TRBV6-5 and TRBJ1-1; TRBD1 matches at 7 bases. Looked up from germline, CDR1 is MNHEY and CDR2 is SVGAGI. This CDR3 spans 15 amino acids. V shed 1 base and J 5 bases; nucleotides not matched to a gene: 7. CDR3 coding DNA: TGTGCCAGCAGTTACTACGACAGGGCGGGGACTGAAGCTTTCTTT. Protein sequence: CASSYYDRAGTEAFF.

The rearrangement joins TRBV4-1 to TRBJ2-2; unclear D gene. V gave up 0 bases and J gave up 8 bases, with 7 bases separating them. This CDR3 is 13 amino acids long. Germline assignment: CDR1 MGHRA and CDR2 YSYEKL. The CDR3 DNA is TGCGCCAGCAGCCAAGACCGCAGGGGGGAGCTGTTTTTT. Encoded protein: CASSQDRRGELFF.